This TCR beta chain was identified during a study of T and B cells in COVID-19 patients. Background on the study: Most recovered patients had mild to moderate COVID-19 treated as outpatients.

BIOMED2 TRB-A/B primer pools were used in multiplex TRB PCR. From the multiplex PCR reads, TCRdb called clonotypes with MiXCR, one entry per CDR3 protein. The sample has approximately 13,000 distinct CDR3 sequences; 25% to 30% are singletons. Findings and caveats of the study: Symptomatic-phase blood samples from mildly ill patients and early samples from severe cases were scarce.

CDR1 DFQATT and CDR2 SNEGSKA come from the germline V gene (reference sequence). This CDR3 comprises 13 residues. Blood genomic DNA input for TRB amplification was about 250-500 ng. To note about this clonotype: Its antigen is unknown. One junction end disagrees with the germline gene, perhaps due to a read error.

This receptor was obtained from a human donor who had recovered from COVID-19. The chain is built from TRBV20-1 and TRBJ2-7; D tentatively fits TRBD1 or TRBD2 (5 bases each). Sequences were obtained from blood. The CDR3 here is CSARGDQDYEQYF. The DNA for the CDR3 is TGCAGTGCCAGAGGGGACCAAGATTACGAGCAGTACTTC.